A single sample gave rise to the 23 T cell receptor beta chains below, sequenced in a study of early T cells in non-severe SARS-CoV-2 infection. In TCRdb, the 5' RACE reads were re-called with MiXCR into one record per CDR3 protein. Of about 50,000 distinct CDR3 sequences listed, 9.4% are singletons. The sequencing used whole blood, collected at baseline. The receptor source for this set is an adult who was a healthcare worker with PCR-confirmed SARS-CoV-2 infection or an uninfected control (not recorded which).

This clonotype was observed many times. The CDR3 reads CASSDLWNSPLHF. In nucleotides, the CDR3 is TGTGCCAGCAGCGACTTGTGGAATTCACCCCTCCACTTT. V and J are TRBV9 and TRBJ1-6, with D uncertain. CDR1 and CDR2 (germline): SGDLS, YYNGEE. CDR3 length equals 13 residues. Trimming removed 3 bases from V and 7 bases from J, with 8 bases in between.

This clonotype has ten or more counts. The rearrangement uses TRBV7-2 and TRBJ2-5; D might be TRBD2 (5 bases). V lost 4 bases, J lost 6 bases, and 12 bases lay in between. CDR1 and CDR2 from the germline V gene are SGHTA and FQGNSA. This CDR3 is built from 13 residues. The CDR3 region has the DNA TGTGCCAGCAGCTCTGGACCCGGGAAGACCCAGTACTTC. It yields the protein CASSSGPGKTQYF.

The chain links TRBV11-2 to TRBJ2-1; 10 positions agree with TRBD2. CDR1 and CDR2 (germline): SGHAT, FQNNGV. This CDR3 has 15 amino acids. Losses at the gene ends were 3 bases for V and 6 bases for J; bases not matched to a gene: 5. The CDR3: CASSFGLAARNEQFF. CDR3 coding DNA: TGTGCCAGCAGCTTTGGACTAGCGGCGCGCAATGAGCAGTTCTTC.

This clonotype has ten or more counts. V gene TRBV7-6 combines with J gene TRBJ2-7; D gene unclear. The CDR3 is 11 amino acids. Trimming took off 5 bases at V and 6 bases at J, with 8 bases between the two ends. CDR1 is SGHVS and CDR2 is FNYEAQ in the germline V gene. The CDR3 region is CASSMTGEQYF. The CDR3 coding sequence is TGTGCCAGCAGCATGACGGGCGAGCAGTACTTC.

This clonotype has a handful of counts. The V gene is TRBV30, the J gene TRBJ2-1; D call uncertain. Germline V lookup: CDR1 GTSNPN, CDR2 SVGIG (reference sequence). Trimming pared 2 bases from V and 5 bases from J, leaving 10 bases between. This CDR3 contains 13 residues. The CDR3 coding sequence is TGTGCCTGGAGTCCCAGATCCAACAATGAGCAGTTCTTC. It codes for CAWSPRSNNEQFF.

Only a few counts were recorded for this clonotype. V is TRBV7-2 and J is TRBJ1-1, with D perhaps matching TRBD1 (6 bases). CDR1 is SGHTA, CDR2 FQGNSA, per germline. The CDR3 has 13 residues. The V gene lost 5 bases and the J gene lost 4 bases, with 11 bases spanning the gap. The CDR3 loop reads CASSNRATTEAFF. For the CDR3, the DNA is TGTGCCAGCAGCAACAGGGCCACCACTGAAGCTTTCTTT.

This clonotype has a handful of counts. The chain has TRBV5-5 and TRBJ1-1, with a tentative D call TRBD1 (5 bases). The V end was cut by 4 bases, the J end by 5 bases, with 24 bases between. The CDR3 loop spans 17 amino acids. Germline V gene lookup returns CDR1 SGHKS and CDR2 YYEKEE (reference sequence). This CDR3 reads CASSELERGQGRTEAFF. The CDR3 DNA is TGTGCCAGCAGCGAATTAGAAAGGGGTCAGGGAAGGACTGAAGCTTTCTTT.

The chain links TRBV29-1 to TRBJ2-3, with a weak D call TRBD1 (6 bases). V lost 4 bases and J 4 bases, leaving 18 bases between the germline ends. Germline CDR1 reads SQVTM; CDR2 reads ANQGSEA. CDR3 size: 15 residues. The CDR3 protein is CSVGMDSGGSDTQYF. For the CDR3, the DNA is TGCAGCGTTGGGATGGACAGTGGGGGATCAGATACGCAGTATTTT.

This clonotype was found many times. The rearrangement links TRBV5-1 to TRBJ2-1; maybe TRBD2 (6 bases). This CDR3 region has 17 residues. The germline V gene encodes CDR1 SGHRS and CDR2 YFSETQ. V lost 0 bases and J 0 bases, leaving 13 bases between the germline ends. The CDR3 DNA reads as TGCGCCAGCAGCTTGGGCGGGACGGTTAGCTCCTACAATGAGCAGTTCTTC. This sequence encodes CASSLGGTVSSYNEQFF. The full variable domain, with the rest looked up from reference TRBV5-1 and TRBJ2-1, is KAGVTQTPRYLIKTRGQQVTLSCSPISGHRSVSWYQQTPGQGLQFLFEYFSETQRNKGNFPGRFSGRQFSNSRSEMNVSTLELGDSALYLCASSLGGTVSSYNEQFFGPGTRLTVL.

The V and J genes are TRBV7-6 and TRBJ2-2; D perhaps matches TRBD1 (6 bases). The V end was cut by 5 bases, the J end by 2 bases, with 15 bases between. Germline-derived CDR1 and CDR2 are SGHVS and FNYEAQ. The CDR3 consists of 16 residues. CDR3 residues: CASSPGTNINTGELFF. CDR3 nucleotides: TGTGCCAGCAGCCCCGGGACAAACATTAACACCGGGGAGCTGTTTTTT. The full variable domain, completed using reference TRBV7-6 and TRBJ2-2, is GAGVSQSPRYKVTKRGQDVALRCDPISGHVSLYWYRQALGQGPEFLTYFNYEAQQDKSGLPNDRFSAERPEGSISTLTIQRTEQRDSAMYRCASSPGTNINTGELFFGEGSRLTVL.

This clonotype was observed a few times. This chain connects TRBV6-5 to TRBJ1-2; tentative D call: TRBD1 (5 bases). This CDR3 contains 15 residues. Between the trimmed V and J ends, which lost 7 bases and 3 bases, there was a span of 18 bases. The V gene's germline CDR1 is MNHEY and CDR2 SVGAGI. The DNA of the CDR3 is TGTGCCAGCACCACACGGCGGGGCGGACACTATGGCTACACCTTC. Its protein product is CASTTRRGGHYGYTF.

This clonotype appeared many times. The rearrangement uses TRBV11-2 and TRBJ2-7, with D possibly called TRBD1 or TRBD2 (5 bases each). Trimming removed 5 bases from V and 7 bases from J, with 15 bases in between. In germline, CDR1 is SGHAT, CDR2 FQNNGV. CDR3 length: 13 amino acids. The CDR3 DNA follows: TGTGCCAGCAGCCTCGGGACCTCGAGTGAGCAGTACTTC. It specifies CASSLGTSSEQYF. The full variable domain, with the rest looked up from reference TRBV11-2 and TRBJ2-7, is EAGVAQSPRYKIIEKRQSVAFWCNPISGHATLYWYQQILGQGPKLLIQFQNNGVVDDSQLPKDRFSAERLKGVDSTLKIQPAKLEDSAVYLCASSLGTSSEQYFGPGTRLTVT.

The rearrangement joins TRBV7-2 to TRBJ2-3; D gene unclear. The CDR3 totals 12 residues. Trimming took 5 bases from V and 9 from J, leaving 12 bases between them. Germline V CDR1 and CDR2: SGHTA, FQGNSA. CDR3 residues: CASSADLGTQYF. The CDR3 DNA reads as TGTGCCAGCAGCGCAGACCTAGGGACGCAGTATTTT.

The chain's CDR3 is CASRGAGVGEQFF. DNA of the CDR3: TGTGCCAGCAGAGGGGCGGGGGTAGGAGAGCAGTTCTTC. V is TRBV7-2 and J is TRBJ2-1, with 7 bases fitting TRBD2. Trimming at V came to 6 bases and at J to 10 bases, leaving 9 bases not matched to a gene. The CDR3 has 13 residues. Germline lookup yields CDR1 SGHTA and CDR2 FQGNSA.

This clonotype is labeled as medium-sized. The CDR3 DNA reads TGTGCCAGCAGCCAAGATGGGACTAGCGGGGAGCAGTTCTTC. This translates into CASSQDGTSGEQFF. This sequence joins TRBV3-1 and TRBJ2-1, with TRBD2 matching over 12 bases. CDR3 length: 14 amino acids. V gave up 0 bases and J gave up 10 bases; unmatched junction bases: 1. CDR1 LGHDT and CDR2 YNNKEL come from the germline V gene (reference sequence).

The chain is built from TRBV12-3 or TRBV12-4 and TRBJ1-3; tentative D call: TRBD1 (5 bases). V lost 0 bases and J lost 1, with 7 bases in between. The CDR3 has 15 residues. CDR3 DNA: TGTGCCAGCAGTTTAGCGGGGGGGTCTGGAAACACCATATATTTT. Amino acids: CASSLAGGSGNTIYF.

This clonotype was found many times. The genes are TRBV11-2 and TRBJ1-2; D is possibly TRBD1 (6 bases). Germline-derived CDR1 and CDR2 are SGHAT and FQNNGV. This CDR3 has 14 amino acids. V lost 2 bases and J lost 7, with 14 bases in between. The DNA for the CDR3 is TGTGCCAGCAGCTTATTGCTCAGGGGCGGTGGCTACACCTTC. It specifies CASSLLLRGGGYTF.

This clonotype was observed a few times. The rearrangement joins TRBV7-2 to TRBJ2-2; D uncertain. Germline CDR1 SGHTA, CDR2 FQGNSA. The CDR3 runs 15 residues. Trimming cost V 5 bases and J 5 bases, with 15 bases left between them. The CDR3 bases are TGTGCCAGCAGCCCTTTTGCCCATGGTACCGGGGAGCTGTTTTTT. This sequence encodes CASSPFAHGTGELFF.

This clonotype was detected only a few times. The rearrangement uses TRBV15 and TRBJ1-4, with 8 bases matching TRBD1. This CDR3 contains 15 residues. The germline CDR1 and CDR2 sequences are LNHNV and YYDKDF (reference sequence). V gave up 0 bases and J gave up 13 bases; unmatched junction bases: 10. The CDR3 spells CATSRDPSRQGRLFF. The CDR3 DNA is TGTGCCACCAGCAGAGACCCGTCCCGACAGGGGAGACTGTTTTTT.

This clonotype was seen only a few times. This sequence joins TRBV3-1 and TRBJ2-2; D uncertain. Trimming removed 5 bases at V and 1 base at J, with 8 bases between. The germline CDR1 and CDR2 sequences are LGHDT and YNNKEL (reference sequence). The CDR3 contains 14 residues. The CDR3 sequence: CASSKTGNTGELFF. The CDR3 region has the DNA TGTGCCAGCAGCAAGACGGGGAACACCGGGGAGCTGTTTTTT.

This rearrangement joins TRBV6-6 to TRBJ2-2; unclear D gene. The germline V and J ends were trimmed by 6 bases and 2 bases, with 13 bases remaining between them. CDR3 length: 15 residues. Germline loops: CDR1 MNHNY, CDR2 SVGAGI (reference sequence). DNA for the CDR3: TGTGCCAGCAGCTCCCGACAAATTAACACCGGGGAGCTGTTTTTT. Its translation is CASSSRQINTGELFF.

This chain connects TRBV3-1 to TRBJ2-1, with D hard to call. Germline V lookup: CDR1 LGHDT, CDR2 YNNKEL (reference sequence). The CDR3 has 16 residues. The V gene lost 3 bases and the J gene lost 5 bases, with 17 bases spanning the gap. The CDR3 nucleotides read TGTGCCAGCAGCCAGGACGCTCTACGGTCCAACAATGAGCAGTTCTTC. Residues: CASSQDALRSNNEQFF.

This chain connects TRBV7-9 to TRBJ2-3, with a possible D match to TRBD1 (6 bases). The CDR3 runs to 14 residues. The germline V and J ends were trimmed by 2 bases and 6 bases, with 12 bases remaining between them. Germline CDR1 is SEHNR and CDR2 is FQNEAQ (reference sequence). This CDR3 reads CASSLRQVMDTQYF. The CDR3 bases are TGTGCCAGCAGCTTAAGACAGGTCATGGATACGCAGTATTTT.